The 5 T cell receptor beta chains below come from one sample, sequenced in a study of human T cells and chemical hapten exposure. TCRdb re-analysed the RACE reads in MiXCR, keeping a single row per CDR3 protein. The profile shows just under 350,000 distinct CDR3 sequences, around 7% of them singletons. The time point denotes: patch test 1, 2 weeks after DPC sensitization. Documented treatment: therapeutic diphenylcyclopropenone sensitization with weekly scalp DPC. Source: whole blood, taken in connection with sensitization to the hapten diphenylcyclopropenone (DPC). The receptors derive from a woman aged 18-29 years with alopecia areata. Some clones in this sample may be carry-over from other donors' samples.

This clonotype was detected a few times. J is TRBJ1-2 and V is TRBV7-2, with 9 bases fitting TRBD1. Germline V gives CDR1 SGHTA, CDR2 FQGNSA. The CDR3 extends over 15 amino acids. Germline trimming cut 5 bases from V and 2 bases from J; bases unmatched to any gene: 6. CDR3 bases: TGTGCCAGCAGCCAAACAGGGGGCGCCAACTATGGCTACACCTTC. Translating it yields CASSQTGGANYGYTF. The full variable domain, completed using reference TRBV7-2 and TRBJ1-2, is GAGVSQSPSNKVTEKGKDVELRCDPISGHTALYWYRQSLGQGLEFLIYFQGNSAPDKSGLPSDRFSAERTGGSVSTLTIQRTQQEDSAVYLCASSQTGGANYGYTFGSGTRLTVV.

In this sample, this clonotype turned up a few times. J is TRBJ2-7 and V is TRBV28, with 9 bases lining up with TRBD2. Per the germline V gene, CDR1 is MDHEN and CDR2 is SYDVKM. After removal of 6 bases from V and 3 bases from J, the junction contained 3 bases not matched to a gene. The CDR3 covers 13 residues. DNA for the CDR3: TGTGCCAGCAGGAGCGGGGGGAGCTACGAGCAGTACTTC. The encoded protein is CASRSGGSYEQYF.

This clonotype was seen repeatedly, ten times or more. The CDR3 region is CASSLVHRPGTSLEETQYF. The CDR3 region has the DNA TGTGCCAGCAGCCTCGTTCACCGGCCCGGGACTAGTTTGGAAGAGACCCAGTACTTC. V and J are TRBV4-2 and TRBJ2-5, with 8 bases matching TRBD2. Unmatched junction bases numbered 19, after V lost 4 bases and J lost 3 bases. Germline-derived CDR1 and CDR2 are LGHNA and YNFKEQ. CDR3 length equals 19 residues.

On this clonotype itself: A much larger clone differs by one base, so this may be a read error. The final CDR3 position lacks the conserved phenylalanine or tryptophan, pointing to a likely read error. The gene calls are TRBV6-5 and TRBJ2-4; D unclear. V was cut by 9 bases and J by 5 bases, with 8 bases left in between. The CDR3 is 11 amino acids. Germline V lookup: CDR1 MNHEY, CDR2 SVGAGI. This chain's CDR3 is CASGRENIQYY. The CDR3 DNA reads TGTGCCAGTGGACGGGAAAACATTCAGTACTAC.

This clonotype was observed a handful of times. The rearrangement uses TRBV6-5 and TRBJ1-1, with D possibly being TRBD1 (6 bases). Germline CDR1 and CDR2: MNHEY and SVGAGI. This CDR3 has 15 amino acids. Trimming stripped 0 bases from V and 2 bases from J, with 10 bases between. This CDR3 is CASSYSRDINTEAFF. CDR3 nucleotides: TGTGCCAGCAGTTACTCGAGGGACATAAACACTGAAGCTTTCTTT.